This is a list of T cell receptor beta chains from one sample in a study of blood T cell repertoires in COVID-19. Only in-frame clones appear in the TCRdb table, and some are missing; sequencing was by immunoSEQ multiplex PCR. The repertoire has tens of thousands of clones, approximately 85% of them found once; the top ten carry around 26%. Sequencing was carried out using peripheral blood. These receptors were collected from an elderly woman with COVID-19, enrolled during active disease. The CDR3 runs from the conserved cysteine through the conserved F or W. The D gene is left open where the match is weak. Clone sizes are given selectively: once, few, many, or a class where the clone is expanded.

-	TRBV19	-	TRBJ2-7	CASSVRVGAGEQYF	TGTGCCAGTAGTGTTCGAGTAGGGGCAGGCGAGCAGTACTTC
-	TRBV30	-	TRBJ2-3	CAWSDSLSTDTQYF	TGTGCCTGGAGTGACAGCCTTAGCACAGATACGCAGTATTTT
TRBD2	TRBV5-1	-	TRBJ2-1	CASFGGVSYNEQFF	TGCGCCAGCTTTGGGGGGGTCTCCTACAATGAGCAGTTCTTC
-	TRBV3-1/TRBV3-2	-	TRBJ1-5	CASSQGRAGNQPQHF	TGTGCCAGCAGCCAAGGCAGGGCGGGCAATCAGCCCCAGCATTTT
TRBD1	TRBV7-8	-	TRBJ1-1	CASSFRDRGSNTEAFF	TGTGCCAGCAGCTTTAGGGACAGGGGTTCGAACACTGAAGCTTTCTTT
TRBD1	TRBV30	once	TRBJ2-2	CACAGTGSGTGELFF	TGTGCCTGCGCCGGGACAGGGTCCGGCACCGGGGAGCTGTTTTTT
-	TRBV7-6	-	TRBJ1-5	CASSLLQGVDQPQHF	TGTGCCAGCAGCTTACTACAGGGTGTCGATCAGCCCCAGCATTTT
TRBD1	TRBV20-1	-	TRBJ2-3	CSASTGGVQYF	TGCAGTGCTAGTACAGGGGGCGTGCAGTATTTT
-	TRBV10-3	-	TRBJ2-6	CATATGWAGANVLTF	TGTGCCACGGCCACGGGGTGGGCTGGGGCCAACGTCCTGACTTTC
-	TRBV6-5	-	TRBJ2-1	CATTPQGPQEKFF	TGTGCCACTACACCCCAGGGCCCCCAGGAGAAGTTCTTC
TRBD2	TRBV5-1	-	TRBJ2-7	CASSLGGGRLNEQYF	TGCGCCAGCAGCTTGGGCGGGGGGCGATTGAACGAGCAGTACTTC
-	TRBV29-1	-	TRBJ1-1	CSVEAVTDGEAFF	TGCAGCGTTGAGGCGGTAACCGACGGCGAAGCTTTCTTT
-	TRBV7-9	once	TRBJ2-3	CASSSSADTQYF	TGTGCCAGCAGCTCTAGTGCAGATACGCAGTATTTT
TRBD1	TRBV19	-	TRBJ2-3	CASSIRQGTTDTQYF	TGTGCCAGTAGTATACGACAGGGAACGACAGATACGCAGTATTTT
-	TRBV20-1	-	TRBJ1-2	CSAEGGGGYTF	TGCAGTGCGGAAGGGGGGGGTGGCTACACCTTC
-	TRBV3-1/TRBV3-2	once	TRBJ2-2	CASSQFPIMTGELFF	TGTGCCAGCAGCCAATTCCCCATCATGACCGGGGAGCTGTTTTTT
-	TRBV30	-	TRBJ2-5	CACLDKNQETQYF	TGTGCCTGCTTGGACAAGAACCAAGAGACCCAGTACTTC
TRBD2	TRBV6-5	-	TRBJ2-1	CASRTGGRYNEQFF	TGTGCCAGCAGAACGGGGGGGCGGTACAATGAGCAGTTCTTC
-	TRBV19	-	TRBJ2-1	CASRGAGANSYNEQFF	TGTGCCAGTAGGGGGGCAGGGGCGAACTCCTACAATGAGCAGTTCTTC
TRBD1	TRBV27	-	TRBJ2-4	CASSLRTGNIQYF	TGTGCCAGCAGTTTAAGGACAGGGAACATTCAGTACTTC
-	TRBV6-5	-	TRBJ2-1	CATLVKLNEQFF	TGTGCCACCCTCGTTAAATTGAATGAGCAGTTCTTC
TRBD1	TRBV5-6	-	TRBJ2-3	CASIYYGTGGSDTQYF	TGTGCCAGCATCTACTATGGGACAGGCGGGTCAGATACGCAGTATTTT
TRBD1	TRBV27	once	TRBJ1-5	CASSLFPPGTASNQPQHF	TGTGCCAGCAGTTTGTTTCCCCCCGGGACAGCTTCCAATCAGCCCCAGCATTTT
-	TRBV19	-	TRBJ1-2	CASSKGVSDYGYTF	TGTGCCAGTAGTAAGGGGGTTTCCGACTATGGCTACACCTTC
-	TRBV5-6	-	TRBJ2-6	CASSLVQGSAGANVLTF	TGTGCCAGCAGCTTGGTCCAGGGCTCCGCTGGGGCCAACGTCCTGACTTTC
TRBD1	TRBV11-2	-	TRBJ1-3	CASSLDRGTGNTIYF	TGTGCCAGCAGCTTAGACAGGGGGACTGGAAACACCATATATTTT
TRBD1	TRBV5-6	-	TRBJ1-1	CASSIRKGARVDTEAFF	TGTGCCAGCAGCATACGAAAGGGGGCGCGTGTGGACACTGAAGCTTTCTTT
TRBD1	TRBV9	-	TRBJ1-2	CASSPRQGFGYTF	TGTGCCAGCAGCCCCCGACAGGGCTTTGGCTACACCTTC
TRBD2	TRBV15	-	TRBJ2-3	CATSSHVAGGTDTQYF	TGTGCCACCAGCAGCCATGTAGCGGGGGGCACAGATACGCAGTATTTT
-	TRBV7-8	-	TRBJ1-6	CASSLAGRYNSPLHF	TGTGCCAGCAGCTTAGCGGGCAGATATAATTCACCCCTCCACTTT
TRBD2	TRBV3-1/TRBV3-2	-	TRBJ2-3	CASSHSGGNPNTQYF	TGTGCCAGCAGCCATAGCGGGGGCAATCCAAATACGCAGTATTTT
TRBD1	TRBV30	-	TRBJ1-1	CAWSGEGTGAPTGTEAFF	TGTGCCTGGAGCGGGGAGGGGACAGGGGCCCCAACAGGGACTGAAGCTTTCTTT
-	TRBV6-5	-	TRBJ2-7	CASSIDRRGYEQYF	TGTGCCAGCAGCATCGACAGGCGAGGCTACGAGCAGTACTTC
TRBD1	TRBV5-6	-	TRBJ2-7	CASNLRTGHSRQYF	TGTGCCAGCAACCTCCGGACAGGGCATAGTCGGCAGTACTTC
-	TRBV4-1	-	TRBJ1-4	CASIPGRVEKLFF	TGCGCCAGCATACCAGGCAGGGTAGAAAAACTGTTTTTT
-	TRBV20-1	-	TRBJ1-1	CSATGGGEAFF	TGCAGTGCGACGGGTGGGGGGGAAGCTTTCTTT
-	TRBV6-4	-	TRBJ2-2	CASSLVVSGELFF	TGTGCCAGCAGTCTGGTAGTTTCCGGGGAGCTGTTTTTT
-	TRBV2	-	TRBJ2-2	CASTSDRNTGELFF	TGTGCCAGCACTTCGGACAGAAACACCGGGGAGCTGTTTTTT
TRBD2	TRBV5-1	-	TRBJ2-3	CASSRSPGLAATDTQYF	TGCGCCAGCAGCCGGTCACCGGGACTAGCGGCGACAGATACGCAGTATTTT
TRBD2	TRBV3-1/TRBV3-2	-	TRBJ2-2	CASSQTQRAGGTGELFF	TGTGCCAGCAGCCAAACCCAGAGGGCGGGGGGCACCGGGGAGCTGTTTTTT
TRBD2	TRBV19	-	TRBJ2-7	CASRALAGGDYEQYF	TGTGCCAGTAGGGCCCTAGCGGGGGGAGACTACGAGCAGTACTTC
TRBD2	TRBV5-4	once	TRBJ2-3	CASSLNRGGITDTQYF	TGTGCCAGCAGCTTGAATCGGGGGGGTATCACAGATACGCAGTATTTT
-	TRBV30	few	TRBJ2-2	CAWRISRTNTGELFF	TGTGCCTGGAGGATATCGAGGACGAACACCGGGGAGCTGTTTTTT
-	TRBV12-3/TRBV12-4	-	TRBJ2-7	CASSLGVGEQYF	TGTGCCAGCAGCCTTGGAGTGGGTGAGCAGTACTTC
-	TRBV12-5	-	TRBJ1-2	CASGFGGWDGYTF	TGTGCTAGTGGCTTCGGGGGGTGGGATGGCTACACCTTC
-	TRBV10-3	-	TRBJ1-2	CAISEGARGYTF	TGTGCCATCAGTGAGGGGGCGCGAGGCTACACCTTC
-	TRBV2	-	TRBJ2-7	CASSPRGTYEQYF	TGTGCCAGCAGTCCACGGGGGACCTACGAGCAGTACTTC
TRBD1	TRBV9	-	TRBJ1-3	CASSAGQGGNTIYF	TGTGCCAGCAGCGCGGGACAGGGTGGAAACACCATATATTTT
TRBD2	TRBV10-1	-	TRBJ2-3	CAIYSGATDTQYF	TGCGCCATCTATAGCGGGGCAACAGATACGCAGTATTTT
TRBD1	TRBV12-3/TRBV12-4	once	TRBJ1-4	CASSDTGGVFF	TGTGCCAGCAGTGACACAGGGGGAGTGTTTTTT
-	TRBV28	-	TRBJ2-5	CASSAMIGGPQETQYF	TGTGCCAGCAGCGCCATGATCGGGGGACCTCAAGAGACCCAGTACTTC
TRBD2	TRBV20-1	-	TRBJ2-1	CSASRTSGGGMSGQFF	TGCAGTGCTAGTAGGACTAGCGGGGGGGGTATGTCGGGTCAGTTCTTC
-	TRBV3-1/TRBV3-2	-	TRBJ2-2	CASSLARSHSTGELFF	TGTGCCAGCAGCCTCGCGAGGAGTCACTCCACCGGGGAGCTGTTTTTT